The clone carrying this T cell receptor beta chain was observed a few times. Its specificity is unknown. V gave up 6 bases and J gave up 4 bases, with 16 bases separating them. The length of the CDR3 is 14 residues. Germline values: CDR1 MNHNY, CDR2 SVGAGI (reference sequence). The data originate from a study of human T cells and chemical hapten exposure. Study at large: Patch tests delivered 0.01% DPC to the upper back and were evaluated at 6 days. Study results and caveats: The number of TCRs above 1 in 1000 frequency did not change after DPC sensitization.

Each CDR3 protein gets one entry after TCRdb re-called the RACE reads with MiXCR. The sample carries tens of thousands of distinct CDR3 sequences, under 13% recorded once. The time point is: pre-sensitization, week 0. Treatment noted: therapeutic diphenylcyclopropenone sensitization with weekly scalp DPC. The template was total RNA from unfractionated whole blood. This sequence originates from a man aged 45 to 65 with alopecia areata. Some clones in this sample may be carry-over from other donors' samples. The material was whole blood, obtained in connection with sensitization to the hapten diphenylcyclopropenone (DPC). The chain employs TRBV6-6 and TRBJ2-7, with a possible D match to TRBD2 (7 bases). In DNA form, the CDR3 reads TGTGCCAGCAGCTTACGAGGGGGGGGATACGAGCAGTACTTC. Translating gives CASSLRGGGYEQYF.